This T cell receptor (beta chain) was sequenced during a study of T cell responses to AZD1222 COVID-19 vaccine. Second-dose timings of about 4 or about 12 weeks were pooled. As concerns this clone: Its antigen is as yet unknown.

Regarding the study as a whole: Elevations in Spike-specific TCR breadth and depth followed administration of two AZD1222 doses.

The method was immunoSEQ multiplex PCR; TCRdb's version includes in-frame clones alone and lacks a portion of them. Of about 70,000 clones listed, 90% were seen once; the top ten hold 2.5% to 4%. The TCR originated in an adult who received the AZD1222 COVID-19 vaccine. The source material was peripheral blood, sampled 28 days after the second AZD1222 dose.

CDR3 region: CASSSTSGINEQFF. CDR3 bases: TGTGCCAGCAGTTCGACTAGCGGGATCAATGAGCAGTTCTTC. The rearrangement links TRBV6-5 to TRBJ2-1; 11 positions match TRBD2. J lost 6 bases, V lost 4 bases, and 2 bases had no gene match. Germline lookup yields CDR1 MNHEY and CDR2 SVGAGI. This CDR3 region has 14 residues.